The rows below give T cell receptor beta chains drawn from one sample of a study of T-cell memory formation after mild COVID-19. From the 5' RACE reads, TCRdb called clonotypes with MiXCR, one entry per CDR3 protein. The sample shows 250,000 to 350,000 distinct CDR3 sequences, less than 20% of them seen only once. The specimen was PBMCs or a T cell subset sorted from them (not recorded which). These receptor sequences come from a man between 18 and 29 years old who had mild COVID-19 (a few samples of this study predate the infection). Cell type and time point are not known. The CDR3 runs from the conserved cysteine through the conserved F or W. The D gene is left open where the match is weak. Where a row states a size, it is once, few, many or the class of an expanded clone; other rows omit it.

D gene	V gene	clone size	J gene	CDR3 DNA	CDR3 protein
.	TRBV19	.	TRBJ2-1	TGTGCCAGTAGTATCGGGCAGCTACCCTACAATGAGCAGTTCTTC	CASSIGQLPYNEQFF
.	TRBV6-2/TRBV6-3	.	TRBJ2-2	TGTGCCAGCAGTTACTCGAGTGGCGGGGAGCTGTTTTTT	CASSYSSGGELFF
.	TRBV10-3	few	TRBJ1-1	TGTGCCATCAGCCCCAGGGTATTTACTGAAGCTTTCTTT	CAISPRVFTEAFF
.	TRBV24-1	few	TRBJ2-3	TGTGCCACCAGTGATACAGGACGGGGCGACACAGATACGCAGTATTTT	CATSDTGRGDTDTQYF
.	TRBV3-1	.	TRBJ2-5	TGTGCCAGCAGCCAAGGCTGGCGGGGCCAAGAGACCCAGTACTTC	CASSQGWRGQETQYF
.	TRBV12-3/TRBV12-4	.	TRBJ2-2	TGTGCCAGCAGTATAGGAGGGATTGCCGGGGAGCTGTTTTTT	CASSIGGIAGELFF
.	TRBV6-6	.	TRBJ2-1	TGTGCCAGCAGTTACAGACGGGCCTACAATGAGCAGTTCTTC	CASSYRRAYNEQFF
TRBD1	TRBV12-3/TRBV12-4	.	TRBJ2-5	TGTGCCAGCAGTTTCGGACAGGGGGATGCCCAGTACTTC	CASSFGQGDAQYF
TRBD1	TRBV12-3/TRBV12-4	.	TRBJ1-2	TGTGCCAGCAGTCTGGGTGGGACAGGGGCTGGCTACACCTTC	CASSLGGTGAGYTF
.	TRBV20-1	few	TRBJ2-3	TGCAGTGCCCCGCAGACTGGGGTTTCTTCAGATACGCAGTATTTT	CSAPQTGVSSDTQYF
.	TRBV5-1	.	TRBJ2-3	TGCGCCAGCAGCTTGGTCCCGGGCGCAGATACGCAGTATTTT	CASSLVPGADTQYF
TRBD2	TRBV5-1	.	TRBJ2-2	TGCGCCAGCAGTCTTGGATACAGCGGGGGAACCGGGGAGCTGTTTTTT	CASSLGYSGGTGELFF
.	TRBV7-3	.	TRBJ2-2	TGTGCCAGCAGCTTAAATTCCCGCGCGAACACCGGGGAGCTGTTTTTT	CASSLNSRANTGELFF
.	TRBV12-3/TRBV12-4	.	TRBJ2-2	TGTGCCAGCCACAGAGGGGGTGGGGAGCTGTTTTTT	CASHRGGGELFF
.	TRBV7-9	few	TRBJ1-1	TGTGCCAGCAGCCAGTACGCGGGGGGCGGAACTGAAGCTTTCTTT	CASSQYAGGGTEAFF
.	TRBV11-2	few	TRBJ2-3	TGTGCCAGCAGCTTATGGGGTTCAGCGGGAGATACGCAGTATTTT	CASSLWGSAGDTQYF
.	TRBV6-5	few	TRBJ1-2	TGTGCCAGCAGTCCGGGGTTGAGGGGATTTTATGGCTACACCTTC	CASSPGLRGFYGYTF
.	TRBV19	few	TRBJ2-1	TGTGCCAGTAGTATAGAGGGGGCAGTACAGTTCTTC	CASSIEGAVQFF
.	TRBV4-3	many	TRBJ2-6	TGCGCCAGCAGCCAAGATGCCGGTACCGGGGCCAACGTCCTGACTTTC	CASSQDAGTGANVLTF
.	TRBV7-2	many	TRBJ2-3	TGTGCCAGCAGCTTAAGGTTCCCCTGGACTCCAAGGGGTACGCAGTATTTT	CASSLRFPWTPRGTQYF
TRBD2	TRBV29-1	.	TRBJ2-1	TGCAGTGGAACTAGCGGGGGTTACTCCTACAATGAGCAGTTCTTC	CSGTSGGYSYNEQFF
TRBD2	TRBV7-2	many	TRBJ2-5	TGCGCCAGCAGCCCGGGACTAGCGGAAGAGACCCAGTACTTC	CASSPGLAEETQYF
.	TRBV29-1	.	TRBJ1-1	TGCAGCGCCGGACAGAGCGAAGCTTTCTTT	CSAGQSEAFF
TRBD2	TRBV6-6	few	TRBJ2-5	TGTGCCAGCAGTTACGGGACTAGTACCACACAAGAGACCCAGTACTTC	CASSYGTSTTQETQYF
TRBD1	TRBV24-1	.	TRBJ2-1	TGTGCCACCAGTCCCCGGACAGGGGCAAATGAGCAGTTCTTC	CATSPRTGANEQFF
.	TRBV7-9	.	TRBJ2-5	TGTGCCAGCAGCTTAGCGGGGTTTCGAGAGACCCAGTACTTC	CASSLAGFRETQYF
TRBD1	TRBV2	.	TRBJ1-2	TGTGCCAGCAGCTCCGGGACAGGGGGCATCTGGGGCTACACCTTC	CASSSGTGGIWGYTF
TRBD2	TRBV20-1	.	TRBJ2-3	TGCAGTGCTCGACTAGCGGCTAGCACAGATACGCAGTATTTT	CSARLAASTDTQYF
.	TRBV7-8	many	TRBJ2-7	TGTGCCAGCAGGGAGGCCTCCTACGAGCAGTACTTC	CASREASYEQYF
.	TRBV4-3	few	TRBJ1-1	TGCGCCAGCAGCCAGGGTATGGGAGAAGCTTTCTTT	CASSQGMGEAFF
TRBD1	TRBV7-7	few	TRBJ2-2	TGTGCCAGCAGCTTAGGACGGCGACAGGGTAGCGGGGAGCTGTTTTTT	CASSLGRRQGSGELFF
TRBD2	TRBV4-3	few	TRBJ2-3	TGCGCCAGCAGCCATCTGGAGCGGGGAATAGGGGATACGCAGTATTTT	CASSHLERGIGDTQYF
.	TRBV9	.	TRBJ2-2	TGTGCCAGCAGCTCAGCGTTTCAGGGAGCGTCCGGGGAGCTGTTTTTT	CASSSAFQGASGELFF
.	TRBV7-7	.	TRBJ2-5	TGTGCTAGCAGTTACCTACAGGGAAACCAAGAGACCCAGTACTTC	CASSYLQGNQETQYF
.	TRBV3-1	many	TRBJ1-6	TGTGCCAGCAGCCCCACAGGGTTCTATAATTCACCCCTCCACTTT	CASSPTGFYNSPLHF
TRBD1	TRBV27	.	TRBJ1-1	TGTGCCAGCAGTCCACGACAGGGGGCCACTGAAGCTTTCTTT	CASSPRQGATEAFF
.	TRBV7-8	few	TRBJ2-3	TGTGCCAGCAACCCCCGTGCCCCCCGGCGGGGTATAGATACGCAGTATTTT	CASNPRAPRRGIDTQYF
.	TRBV28	.	TRBJ1-2	TGTGCCAGCGGCGGCTTTAACTATGGCTACACCTTC	CASGGFNYGYTF
.	TRBV12-3/TRBV12-4	.	TRBJ2-6	TGTGCCAGCAGTTCCCTGCATGCTGGGGCCAACGTCCTGACTTTC	CASSSLHAGANVLTF
TRBD2	TRBV12-3/TRBV12-4	.	TRBJ2-3	TGTGCCAGCAGATATCCGGGACTAGCGGGGGGGAGCACAGATACGCAGTATTTT	CASRYPGLAGGSTDTQYF
.	TRBV7-8	.	TRBJ1-5	TGTGCCAGCAGCTTACCATCAGGGAAGGGCCAGCCCCAGCATTTT	CASSLPSGKGQPQHF
.	TRBV29-1	.	TRBJ1-2	TGCAGCGTTGAACCAGGTCTGGGAGGCTACACCTTC	CSVEPGLGGYTF
.	TRBV7-9	many	TRBJ2-7	TGTGCCAGCAGCTCCCTCCTTACTGGGGTCGAGCAGTACTTC	CASSSLLTGVEQYF
.	TRBV7-9	few	TRBJ2-2	TGTGCCAGCAGCCCGCAGGACGGAGAGGATGGGGAGCTGTTTTTT	CASSPQDGEDGELFF
.	TRBV5-5	.	TRBJ1-1	TGTGCCGGCTCACGGGACGGACCCCCGAACACTGAAGCTTTCTTT	CAGSRDGPPNTEAFF
TRBD1	TRBV9	.	TRBJ1-6	TGTGCCAGCAGCCCACGGGACAGGTTAAATTCACCCCTCCACTTT	CASSPRDRLNSPLHF
.	TRBV7-3	.	TRBJ2-1	TGTGCCAGCAGCCCATCTGGGGGGGCCTATGAGCAGTTCTTC	CASSPSGGAYEQFF
.	TRBV7-2	few	TRBJ2-5	TGTGCCAGCAGCCGACAACCCCTGGAGACCCAGTACTTC	CASSRQPLETQYF
.	TRBV5-1	few	TRBJ2-1	TGCGCCAGCAGCTTGGCCCCAGACAGCGGGAATGAGCAGTTCTTC	CASSLAPDSGNEQFF
.	TRBV2	.	TRBJ2-1	TGTGCCAGCAGGGGTCAGGCCGGGTACGGAAATGAGCAGTTCTTC	CASRGQAGYGNEQFF
.	TRBV5-1	.	TRBJ1-1	TGCGCCAGCAGCTTGGAGCTGCTGAACACTGAAGCTTTCTTT	CASSLELLNTEAFF
.	TRBV4-1	few	TRBJ1-1	TGCGCCAGCAGCCAAGTTTCTGTGAACACTGAAGCTTTCTTT	CASSQVSVNTEAFF
TRBD2	TRBV5-4	.	TRBJ2-1	TGTGCCAGCAGCCGTTCTAGCGGGGGAAGCTATGAGCAGTTCTTC	CASSRSSGGSYEQFF
.	TRBV5-4	.	TRBJ2-1	TGTGCCAGCAGCCGTATGCTGGGGGAACCGTACAATGAGCAGTTCTTC	CASSRMLGEPYNEQFF
TRBD1	TRBV4-3	few	TRBJ1-1	TGCGCCAGCAGCCAAGGGGGGACAGCCACTGAAGCTTTCTTT	CASSQGGTATEAFF
.	TRBV12-3/TRBV12-4	few	TRBJ2-1	TGTGCCAGCAGTTTTGATCCCAATGAGCAGTTCTTC	CASSFDPNEQFF
.	TRBV6-6	few	TRBJ2-2	TGTGCCAGCAGTTACTCGCCGGGGCACACCGGGGAGCTGTTTTTT	CASSYSPGHTGELFF
TRBD2	TRBV3-1	many	TRBJ2-3	TGTGCCAGCAGCCAAGATCTAGCGGGGGGCCACACAGATACGCAGTATTTT	CASSQDLAGGHTDTQYF
.	TRBV29-1	.	TRBJ2-1	TGCAGCGCCTACAGAGGGAGCAATGAGCAGTTCTTC	CSAYRGSNEQFF
TRBD1	TRBV7-6	.	TRBJ2-1	TGTGCCAGCAGCACGGGACAGGGGGTTCCCTACAATGAGCAGTTCTTC	CASSTGQGVPYNEQFF